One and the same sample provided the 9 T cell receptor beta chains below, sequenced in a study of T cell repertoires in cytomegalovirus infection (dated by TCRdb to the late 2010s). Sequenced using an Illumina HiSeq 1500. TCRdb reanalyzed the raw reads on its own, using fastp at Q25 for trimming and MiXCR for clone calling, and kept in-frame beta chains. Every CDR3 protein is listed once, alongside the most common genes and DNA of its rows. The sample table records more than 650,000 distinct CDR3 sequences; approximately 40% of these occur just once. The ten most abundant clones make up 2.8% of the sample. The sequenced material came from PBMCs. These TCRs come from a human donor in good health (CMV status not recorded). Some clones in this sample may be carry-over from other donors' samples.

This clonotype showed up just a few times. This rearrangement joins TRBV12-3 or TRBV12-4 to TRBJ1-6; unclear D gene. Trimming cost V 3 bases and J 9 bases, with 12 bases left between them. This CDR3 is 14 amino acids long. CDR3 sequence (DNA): TGTGCCAGCAGTTTCTGGGGATTGAGTTCACCCCTCCACTTT. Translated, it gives CASSFWGLSSPLHF.

CDR3 region: CASSPLGGGSPLHF. CDR3 coding DNA: TGTGCCAGCAGCCCTCTGGGGGGGGGATCACCCCTCCACTTT. V gene TRBV7-4 combines with J gene TRBJ1-6, with D perhaps matching TRBD1 (5 bases). The CDR3 extends over 14 amino acids. Trimming took 5 bases from V and 10 from J, leaving 15 bases between them. The germline V gene encodes CDR1 SGHVT and CDR2 SQSDAQ.

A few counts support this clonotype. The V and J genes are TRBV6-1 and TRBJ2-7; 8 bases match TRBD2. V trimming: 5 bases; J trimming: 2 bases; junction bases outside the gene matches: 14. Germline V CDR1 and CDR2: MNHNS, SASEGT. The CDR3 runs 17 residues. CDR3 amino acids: CASSYPAGGPRAYEQYF. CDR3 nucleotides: TGTGCCAGCAGTTACCCGGCGGGAGGTCCTAGGGCCTACGAGCAGTACTTC.

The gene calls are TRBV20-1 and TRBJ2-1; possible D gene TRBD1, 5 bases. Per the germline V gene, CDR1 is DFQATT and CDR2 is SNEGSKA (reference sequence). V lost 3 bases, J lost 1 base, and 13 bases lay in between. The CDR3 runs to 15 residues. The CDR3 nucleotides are TGCAGTGCTAGCCCCTCTACAGGTTCCTACAATGAGCAGTTCTTC. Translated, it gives CSASPSTGSYNEQFF.

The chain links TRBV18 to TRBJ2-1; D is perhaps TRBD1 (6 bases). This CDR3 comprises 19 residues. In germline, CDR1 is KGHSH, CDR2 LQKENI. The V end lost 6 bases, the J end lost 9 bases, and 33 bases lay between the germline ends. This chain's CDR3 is CASSRRGRGSLPLDPEQFF. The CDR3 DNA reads TGTGCCAGCTCCCGTCGAGGCAGGGGATCCCTCCCGCTCGACCCTGAGCAGTTCTTC. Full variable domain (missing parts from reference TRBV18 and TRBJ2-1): NAGVMQNPRHLVRRRGQEARLRCSPMKGHSHVYWYRQLPEEGLKFMVYLQKENIIDESGMPKERFSAEFPKEGPSILRIQQVVRGDSAAYFCASSRRGRGSLPLDPEQFFGPGTRLTVL.

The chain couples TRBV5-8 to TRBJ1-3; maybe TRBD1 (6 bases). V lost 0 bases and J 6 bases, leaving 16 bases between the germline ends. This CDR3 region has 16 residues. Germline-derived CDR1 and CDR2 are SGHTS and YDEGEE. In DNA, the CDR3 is TGTGCCAGCAGCTTGGACCCGGTACAGGGAGTAAACACCATATATTTT. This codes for CASSLDPVQGVNTIYF. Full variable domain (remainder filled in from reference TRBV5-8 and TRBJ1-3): EAGVTQSPTHLIKTRGQQATLRCSPISGHTSVYWYQQALGLGLQFLLWYDEGEERNRGNFPPRFSGRQFPNYSSELNVNALELEDSALYLCASSLDPVQGVNTIYFGEGSWLTVV.

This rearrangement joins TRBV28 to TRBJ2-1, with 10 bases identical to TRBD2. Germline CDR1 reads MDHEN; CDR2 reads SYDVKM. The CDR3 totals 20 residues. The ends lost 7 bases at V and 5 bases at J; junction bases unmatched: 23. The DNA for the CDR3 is TGTGCCAGCACCACCGCGGGACTAGCGTCTTCTGAAGGTAGAAACAATGAGCAGTTCTTC. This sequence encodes CASTTAGLASSEGRNNEQFF.

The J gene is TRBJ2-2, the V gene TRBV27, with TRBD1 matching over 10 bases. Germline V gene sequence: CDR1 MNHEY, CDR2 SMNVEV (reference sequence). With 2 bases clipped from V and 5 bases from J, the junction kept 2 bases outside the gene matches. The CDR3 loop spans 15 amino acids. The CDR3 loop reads CASSLGTGETGELFF. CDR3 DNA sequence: TGTGCCAGCAGTTTAGGGACAGGGGAAACCGGGGAGCTGTTTTTT.

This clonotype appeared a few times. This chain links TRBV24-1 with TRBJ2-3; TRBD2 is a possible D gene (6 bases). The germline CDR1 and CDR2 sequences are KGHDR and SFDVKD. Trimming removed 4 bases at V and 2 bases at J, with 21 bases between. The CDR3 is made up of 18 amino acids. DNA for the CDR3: TGTGCCACCAGTGACACCCCCGGGAGTAGGAACTACACAGATACGCAGTATTTT. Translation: CATSDTPGSRNYTDTQYF.